This is a list of T cell receptor beta chains from one sample in a study of CD8 T cells in Susac syndrome. From the immunoSEQ multiplex PCR reads, TCRdb called clonotypes with MiXCR, one entry per CDR3 protein. Of under 200,000 distinct CDR3 sequences in the sample, 90% to 97% are singletons; the top ten hold roughly 0.098%. The specimen was CD4+ T cells from PBMCs. The receptor source for this set is a human donor with Susac syndrome. The CDR3 runs from the conserved cysteine through the conserved F or W. A D gene is named only where the DNA matches it firmly. Rows may omit the clone size; those that give it use once, few, many or a size class.

once | TRBJ1-1 | NA | TRBV5-4 | TGTGCCAGCAGCCGGGGGCTTGCAGACACTGAAGCTTTCTTT | CASSRGLADTEAFF
NA | TRBJ2-6 | NA | TRBV30 | TGTGCCTGGACCCCCGGGGCCAACGTCCTGACTTTC | CAWTPGANVLTF
NA | TRBJ1-1 | NA | TRBV15 | TGTGCCACCAGCAGAGATGACGAGGGTGAAGCTTTCTTT | CATSRDDEGEAFF
NA | TRBJ2-3 | NA | TRBV5-1 | TGCGCCAGCAGCAGAGGGGGGGGCGCCCCAGATACGCAGTATTTT | CASSRGGGAPDTQYF
NA | TRBJ1-6 | TRBD1 | TRBV12-3/TRBV12-4 | TGTGCCATCGGACAGGGGAATTCACCCCTCCACTTT | CAIGQGNSPLHF
NA | TRBJ1-1 | NA | TRBV29-1 | TGCAGCGTTTCGGCTACTACTAACACTGAAGCTTTCTTT | CSVSATTNTEAFF
once | TRBJ1-2 | NA | TRBV27 | TGTGCCAGCAGGTTGCGGGGGTCCAACTATGGCTACACCTTC | CASRLRGSNYGYTF
NA | TRBJ2-2 | NA | TRBV9 | TGTGCCAGCAGCGTGGCTGCCGCCGGGGAGCTGTTTTTT | CASSVAAAGELFF
NA | TRBJ1-3 | NA | TRBV5-4 | TGTGCCAGCAGCGCCGACAGGTGGGGGAACACCATATATTTT | CASSADRWGNTIYF
few | TRBJ2-3 | TRBD2 | TRBV9 | TGTGCCAGCAGCGCCCGTACTAGCGGGGGGGGAACAGATACGCAGTATTTT | CASSARTSGGGTDTQYF
NA | TRBJ2-5 | TRBD1 | TRBV5-1 | TGCGCCAGCAGCTTGGGAGGGACAGCCCAAGAGACCCAGTACTTC | CASSLGGTAQETQYF
NA | TRBJ1-2 | TRBD1 | TRBV27 | TGTGCCAGCAGCTTCAGGGGGCATTCTGGCTACACCTTC | CASSFRGHSGYTF
once | TRBJ2-1 | TRBD2 | TRBV9 | TGTGCCAGCAGCGCAGGACTAGCGGACCAAAATGAGCAGTTCTTC | CASSAGLADQNEQFF
few | TRBJ2-2 | NA | TRBV7-3 | TGTGCCAGCCGAGGCCAGGGAAACACCGGGGAGCTGTTTTTT | CASRGQGNTGELFF
NA | TRBJ1-5 | NA | TRBV18 | TGTGCCAGCTCACCACAATACGGGGGGCCTACACTCAATCAGCCCCAGCATTTT | CASSPQYGGPTLNQPQHF
once | TRBJ1-3 | NA | TRBV29-1 | TGCAGCGTTTTAGGACCTGGAAACACCATATATTTT | CSVLGPGNTIYF
NA | TRBJ2-7 | TRBD2 | TRBV20-1 | TGCAGTGCTAGAGATGAGGCTAGCGGGGACGGCGAGCAGTACTTC | CSARDEASGDGEQYF
NA | TRBJ2-5 | TRBD2 | TRBV5-8 | TGTGCCAGCAGCCGGGGACTAGCGGGGGGCTCCTCTCAAGAGACCCAGTACTTC | CASSRGLAGGSSQETQYF
NA | TRBJ1-2 | NA | TRBV28 | TGTGCCAGCAGTTTCTGGCAGACTACCAGTAACTATGGCTACACCTTC | CASSFWQTTSNYGYTF
NA | TRBJ1-2 | TRBD1 | TRBV4-1 | TGCGCCAGCAGCCAAACGGGACAGGGCGTATCTAACTATGGCTACACCTTC | CASSQTGQGVSNYGYTF
NA | TRBJ2-5 | NA | TRBV29-1 | TGCAGCGCCCTCTCTTCGAGAGAGACCCAGTACTTC | CSALSSRETQYF
NA | TRBJ2-3 | TRBD2 | TRBV5-4 | TGTGCCAGCAGCTCGGGACTAGCGGGGGCAGATACGCAGTATTTT | CASSSGLAGADTQYF
once | TRBJ2-1 | NA | TRBV27 | TGTGCCAGCAGTTTTGTGGGAACAAGTGAGCAGTTCTTC | CASSFVGTSEQFF
NA | TRBJ1-2 | TRBD1 | TRBV27 | TGTGCCAGCAGCCCAGACAGGGGCCCACCTAACTATGGCTACACCTTC | CASSPDRGPPNYGYTF
NA | TRBJ2-2 | TRBD2 | TRBV15 | TGTGCCACCGGGAAGCGGGGGGTGAACACCGGGGAGCTGTTTTTT | CATGKRGVNTGELFF
NA | TRBJ2-3 | NA | TRBV18 | TGTGCCAGCTCACCAACAAGTATCGTCACAGATACGCAGTATTTT | CASSPTSIVTDTQYF
NA | TRBJ2-2 | NA | TRBV7-8 | TGTGCCAGCAGCTTAGGGGACGGCGGGGAGCTGTTTTTT | CASSLGDGGELFF